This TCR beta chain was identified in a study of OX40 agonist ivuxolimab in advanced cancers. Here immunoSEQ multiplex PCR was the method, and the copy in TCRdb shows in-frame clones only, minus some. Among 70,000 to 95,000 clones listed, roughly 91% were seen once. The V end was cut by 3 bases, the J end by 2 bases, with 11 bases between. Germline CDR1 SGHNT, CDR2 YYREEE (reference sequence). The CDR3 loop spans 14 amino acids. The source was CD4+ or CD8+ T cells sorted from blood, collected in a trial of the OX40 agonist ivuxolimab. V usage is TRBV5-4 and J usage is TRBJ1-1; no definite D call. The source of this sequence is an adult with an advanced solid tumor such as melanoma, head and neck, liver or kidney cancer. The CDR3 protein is CASSSGAGNTEAFF. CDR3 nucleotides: TGTGCCAGCAGCTCCGGCGCGGGAAACACTGAAGCTTTCTTT.